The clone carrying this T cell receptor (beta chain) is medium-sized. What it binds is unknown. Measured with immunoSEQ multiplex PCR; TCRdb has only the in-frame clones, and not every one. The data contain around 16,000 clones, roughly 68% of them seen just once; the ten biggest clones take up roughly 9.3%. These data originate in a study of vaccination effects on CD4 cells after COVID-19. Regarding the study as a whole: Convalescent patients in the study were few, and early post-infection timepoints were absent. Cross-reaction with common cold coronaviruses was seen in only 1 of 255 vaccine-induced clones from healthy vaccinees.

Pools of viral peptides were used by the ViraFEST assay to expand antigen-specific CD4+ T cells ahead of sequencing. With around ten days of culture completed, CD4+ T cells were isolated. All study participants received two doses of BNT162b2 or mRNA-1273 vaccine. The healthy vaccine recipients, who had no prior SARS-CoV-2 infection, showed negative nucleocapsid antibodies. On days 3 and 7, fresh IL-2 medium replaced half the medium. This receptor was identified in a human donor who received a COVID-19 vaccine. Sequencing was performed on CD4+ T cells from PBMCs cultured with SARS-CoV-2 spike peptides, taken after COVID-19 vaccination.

The CDR3 DNA is TGTGCCAGCAGCCCCGCCTTCCTCTACAATGAGCAGTTCTTC. This translates into CASSPAFLYNEQFF. The rearrangement links TRBV9 to TRBJ2-1; D uncertain. From germline, CDR1 is SGDLS and CDR2 YYNGEE. V lost 4 bases and J 3 bases, leaving 11 bases between the germline ends. This CDR3 region has 14 residues.